The sequence of this T cell receptor (beta chain) was determined in a study of cytomegalovirus exposure and HLA in healthy donors (TCRdb year 2017). About the study as a whole: An earlier analysis of several hundred of the donors reported more than 250 Gb of sequence data and 117 million unique TCR beta sequences from about 200 million T cells. To predict cytomegalovirus infection status, the study brought together high-throughput TCR immunosequencing, statistical association of individual TCRs with disease status, and machine learning. An early release covering 550 to 700 HLA-typed donors comprised approximately 290 gigabases of sequencing data and around 85 million unique TCR sequences. A separate validation cohort of roughly 110 different subjects was used in addition to the approximately 610-subject first cohort. Class I and class II HLA loci were covered by the typing at four-digit resolution. Among 398 genotyped donors of the cohort, an average of 235,054 unique TCR beta nucleotide sequences were sequenced per donor, about a sixth of them non-productive. Rather than using new phenotypic data, the later analysis identified candidate immune exposures from TCR beta sequences and from how often those sequences occurred across donors. All discovery cohort repertoires had been generated on a single sequencing platform. Alongside the repertoire data, information on donor age, sex, ethnicity and CMV serostatus was compiled. To study patterns of TCR occurrence, a later analysis re-analyzed previously published TCR beta repertoires from around 660 donors and added high-resolution HLA genotyping. The study profiled the T cell repertoires of under 850 subjects by immunosequencing and related them to cytomegalovirus serostatus. Typing coverage differed by locus: A, B, C, DRB1 and DQB1 were typed in about 629-630 donors, DQA1 in approximately 520, DPA1 in around 610, and DPB1 in roughly 450. An earlier analysis of fewer than 750 of the donors used high-throughput TCR beta sequencing to judge whether each TCR beta V gene segment behaved as functional or pseudogenic. The study was designed to test whether signatures of past pathogen exposure could be identified by cataloging public T cell receptors. Of the 398 genotyped donors, 75% to 85% were placed in the genetic ancestry cluster associated with self-reported Caucasian donors. About five DR-DQ haplotypes were treated as single units for association and clustering because of strong linkage in the cohort. A later genetic analysis used genome-wide SNP genotypes for 398 of the 666 donors, treating that subset as a discovery cohort. The paper's findings and limits, for the study overall: A further reported finding was that TCR beta sequences accurately predicted the HLA-A and HLA-B alleles for most subjects in the first cohort. A later genetic analysis associated a missense DCLRE1C variant with V-gene and J-gene trimming of TCR beta chains, and an independent cohort replicated the association. A total of some 180 TCR beta chains were listed by the study as associated with cytomegalovirus. It was suggested by the authors that the approach could potentially be generalized to other disease states and immunological phenotypes. Broadly in line with IMGT annotations, most TCR beta V segments showed up in productive rearrangements about 87% or about 30% of the time in an earlier analysis of about 500 of the donors. Linkage disequilibrium might explain the correlated functional status among segregating V segments, but an unknown experimental factor could not be excluded. In a later analysis, several top co-occurrence clusters were reported to appear linked to parvovirus B19, influenza, CMV and Epstein-Barr virus. A later analysis found that HLA-associated TCR beta chains were more clonally expanded and had lower generation probabilities than equally common non-associated chains. A cluster of highly shared sequence variants was judged likely to be a technical artifact of the sequencing pipeline. Compared with the 666-donor mean, donors in an Asian-associated ancestry cluster had fewer N-insertions in productive TCRs, according to a later genetic analysis. Presence/absence analyses assumed roughly uniform sequencing depth across donors, an assumption that may not hold. Immune exposure information for the cohort was limited to CMV serostatus. Cytomegalovirus status was reported to be diagnosed by the classifier with high specificity and sensitivity in both the original and validation cohorts. The cohort was sequenced for TCR beta chains only, and without alpha or paired-chain data the features that could be detected were limited. Some IMGT-functional V segments, including TRBV6-2 and TRBV6-3, could not be distinguished by the 87-base-pair reads and were therefore excluded. Most TCR sequences were observed very rarely across donors, whereas some public TCRs were present in many individuals. Assigning TCR associations to individual alleles was difficult when HLA alleles, especially DR and DQ, strongly co-occurred. In a later analysis, TCR association rates were found to vary across HLA loci, with the most associated TCRs seen for DRB1 alleles and the fewest for HLA-C alleles. A later analysis associated 16,951 TCR beta sequences with specific HLA alleles at a false discovery rate of 0.05. The earlier analysis of approximately 560 of the donors excluded approximately 15 rarely observed V segments, including chromosome 9 orphons, because counts were too low. In vitro tests confirmed that a few of the cytomegalovirus-associated TCR beta chains recognize cytomegalovirus antigens. According to a later analysis, most CMV-associated TCR beta chains appeared to be HLA-restricted, and the HLA associations seemed to be driven largely by CMV exposure. HLA typing was unavailable for some donors at each locus, so association tests used only the typed subset.

Library construction relied on the immunoSEQ multiplex PCR assay. A mixture of 60 forward primers for TCR Vbeta segments and 13 reverse primers for TCR Jbeta segments was used in the multiplex PCR. The CDR3 region of rearranged TCR beta genes was amplified from genomic DNA with a multiplex PCR assay. The Illumina HiSeq System was used to sequence the amplified TCR beta libraries as 87-base-pair reads. The authors processed their data as follows. In a later analysis, tens of millions of unique TCR beta chains were counted across the 500 to 700 repertoires, and around 10 million of these chains were shared by at least two donors. Raw reads were error-corrected and collapsed into unique sequences with a nearest-neighbor algorithm that merged closely related sequences to remove PCR and sequencing errors. V, D and J gene segments were assigned by aligning CDR3 sequences to IMGT reference sequences. Each retained sequence needed at least a six-nucleotide match to both a V gene segment and a J gene segment. Rearrangements were classified as productive when the CDR3 lacked stop codons and remained in frame with V and J, and all other rearrangements were classified as non-productive. CDR3 was defined by IMGT convention, running from the second conserved V-encoded cysteine to the conserved J-encoded phenylalanine. Sequences without an unambiguous match to a single V gene segment were excluded from the earlier analysis of about 640 of the donors. In an earlier analysis of approximately 560 of the donors, a V segment was called functional when productive rearrangements were above 56.7%, and segregating when the standard deviation between donors exceeded 5%. To diagnose cytomegalovirus status from the catalog of TCR beta chain sequences, a statistical classification framework was built. In a later analysis, TCR nucleotide sequences were compared against IMGT/GENE-DB human TR gene sequences so that V and J genes could be assigned. In a later analysis, CDR3 sequences and most-parsimonious VDJ recombination scenarios were assigned using the TCRdist pipeline. In a later analysis, each TCR beta chain was defined by its CDR3 amino acid sequence together with its V-gene family, and reads without a unique V-gene family were excluded. In a later analysis, fewer than 650 highly shared, low-generation-probability nucleotide sequences were removed to address suspected cross-contamination and a sequencing artifact. For each public chain, a later analysis derived a clonal expansion index from normalized ranks of inferred template counts within each repertoire. In a later analysis, generation probabilities were computed using a VDJ recombination model fitted to out-of-frame rearrangements, and the results were checked against IGoR. Hypergeometric tests were used in a later analysis to score TCR-TCR, TCR-HLA and TCR-CMV co-occurrence, with a repertoire-size bias correction applied to the TCR pairs. A later analysis estimated false discovery rates by permuting HLA or CMV assignments 20 times. A later analysis grouped co-occurring TCRs with DBSCAN, adding TCRdist sequence similarity when clustering within HLA-allele-positive subsets. For co-occurrence clustering, repertoires with fewer than 30,000 or more than 120,000 public chains were excluded, along with roughly 5 repertoires with anomalous nucleotide sharing. The table was pulled from immuneACCESS by TCRdb, which kept in-frame rearrangements only. Such tables lose some clones; where checked, under half of the loss comes from unresolved V genes, and the rest has no known cause. The V and J calls and clone size come from that table; D and trimming were worked out from the DNA. Across this sample there are 200,000 to 250,000 clones, with about four fifths seen only once. 2.9% of the sample rests with the top ten.

The cohort was made up of 650 to 700 healthy bone marrow donors. At the time of sampling, all cohort members were nominally healthy, though unrecorded immune exposures were likely present. The donor was CMV seronegative and belonged to the group of around 350 seronegative cohort members. Every donor gave a peripheral blood sample, and the peripheral blood mononuclear cells from that sample were used for TCR beta sequencing. Genomic DNA was extracted from the blood cell samples with the Qiagen DNeasy Blood Extraction Kit. V is reduced by 5 bases and J by 9 bases, leaving a spacing of 14 bases between them. From a lookup of the germline V gene, CDR1 and CDR2 are SGHAT and FQNNGV. The CDR3 starts with the cysteine, ends with the phenylalanine, and has 13 residues. The read is trimmed to its CDR3 DNA, 39 bases read in frame from base 1. A note on this clone: The clone's antigen remains unknown. Base qualities are not at hand, and no much larger clone is one base apart.

This receptor was identified in a man aged 30 to 45 in good health and CMV-seronegative. The chain joins TRBV11-2 to TRBJ2-1; TRBD2 is possibly the D segment (6 matching bases). The sample comprised PBMCs. The CDR3 reads CASSLAEGIEQFF. The sequenced DNA: TGTGCCAGCAGCCTCGCGGAGGGGATTGAGCAGTTCTTC.